A selection of T cell receptor beta chains follows, all from one sample in a study of blood T cell repertoires in COVID-19. Assay used: immunoSEQ multiplex PCR; TCRdb lists only in-frame clones, some missing. Of 25,000 to 35,000 clones detected, around 80% appear once; the ten largest clones hold approximately 12%. The sequenced material came from peripheral blood. These receptors all stem from a human donor in a cohort sampled during active COVID-19. Each CDR3 is given with its conserved first and last residue. The order of the fields is J gene, clone size, V gene, D gene, CDR3 DNA, CDR3 protein. The D gene is left open where the match is weak. Size tells how often a clone was seen (once, few, many) or the class of an expanded clone, and some rows leave it out.

>TRBJ2-2|-|TRBV7-3|-
TGTGCCAGCAGCCCGAGTAGACAGCGGGCCGGGGAGCTGTTTTTT
CASSPSRQRAGELFF
>TRBJ2-4|-|TRBV13|TRBD1
TGTGCCAGCAGCTTTTCAGGGGGTCACATTCAGTACTTC
CASSFSGGHIQYF
>TRBJ2-5|-|TRBV18|TRBD2
TGTGCCAGCTCACCCCCAGCGGGGCCCGGGACCCAGTACTTC
CASSPPAGPGTQYF
>TRBJ2-7|-|TRBV28|TRBD2
TGTGCCAGCAGACTAGCGGGTAGCGGCGAGCAGTACTTC
CASRLAGSGEQYF
>TRBJ2-1|-|TRBV7-9|TRBD2
TGTGCCAGCAGCCACTCCGGGACTAGCGCCGGGAATGAGCAGTTCTTC
CASSHSGTSAGNEQFF
>TRBJ2-5|-|TRBV19|TRBD2
TGTGCCAGTAGTTCCCGACTAGCGGCGTACCAAGAGACCCAGTACTTC
CASSSRLAAYQETQYF
>TRBJ1-2|-|TRBV5-1|-
TGCGCCAGCAGCTTGGCCGCAACTGATAGGGGGGGAGGCTACACCTTC
CASSLAATDRGGGYTF
>TRBJ1-1|-|TRBV6-5|-
TGTGCCAGCAGTTACGGAGCAGGGCATGAAGCTTTCTTT
CASSYGAGHEAFF
>TRBJ1-6|-|TRBV10-1|-
TGCGCCAGCAGTGAGTCAGGGGTCTCACCCCTCCACTTT
CASSESGVSPLHF
>TRBJ2-7|-|TRBV6-5|-
TGTGCCAGCAGCCTTTCCGGCTACGAGCAGTACTTC
CASSLSGYEQYF
>TRBJ2-5|once|TRBV9|-
TGTGCCAGCAGCATTAGCGGACGGGAGACCCAGTACTTC
CASSISGRETQYF
>TRBJ1-2|-|TRBV6-5|TRBD1
TGTGCCAGCAGTACGGGACAGGGGATCTATGGCTACACCTTC
CASSTGQGIYGYTF
>TRBJ1-2|-|TRBV4-3|TRBD1
TGCGCCAGCAGCCAAGAACCGGGACAGGGATTAGGAGGCTACACCTTC
CASSQEPGQGLGGYTF
>TRBJ2-5|-|TRBV30|-
TGTGCCTGGAGTAGGCAGGACAAAGAGACCCAGTACTTC
CAWSRQDKETQYF
>TRBJ1-2|-|TRBV6-1|TRBD1
TGTGCCAGCAGTGAAGGCGGACAGGGGGGAAACTATGGCTACACCTTC
CASSEGGQGGNYGYTF
>TRBJ2-5|-|TRBV7-2|TRBD2
TGTGCCAGCAGCTTAGCGACGCGGGGGTCAGCGACCCAGTACTTC
CASSLATRGSATQYF
>TRBJ2-5|-|TRBV28|-
TGTGCCAGCAGTTTGTTACAGAACCAAGAGACCCAGTACTTC
CASSLLQNQETQYF
>TRBJ2-5|-|TRBV14|-
TGTGCCAGCAGCCAAGAGAGTAGGGGGGGCAGGAGGCAAGAGACCCAGTACTTC
CASSQESRGGRRQETQYF
>TRBJ1-2|-|TRBV6-5|-
TGTGCCAGCACCGAGCAGGGGAGCTATGGCTACACCTTC
CASTEQGSYGYTF
>TRBJ2-7|-|TRBV5-5|TRBD1
TGTGCCAGCAGCTTGGAGGCAGGGGGCCTATACGAGCAGTACTTC
CASSLEAGGLYEQYF
>TRBJ1-2|-|TRBV27|-
TGTGCCAGCAGTTTAACGTATGCAGAAGGCTACACCTTC
CASSLTYAEGYTF
>TRBJ2-7|few|TRBV2|-
TGTGCCAGCAGTGCATTAAACCGGGTTAGCGAGCAGTACTTC
CASSALNRVSEQYF
>TRBJ2-4|-|TRBV19|-
TGTGCCAGTAGTACGGGGGGCGACGCCCTTAATCAGTACTTC
CASSTGGDALNQYF
>TRBJ2-3|-|TRBV10-3|TRBD2
TGTGCCATCAGGAATCCTAGCGGACTAGATACGCAGTATTTT
CAIRNPSGLDTQYF
>TRBJ1-5|-|TRBV11-2|-
TGTGCCAGCAGCCCGACCGAGGAGGGGCGTTTAAAGCCCCAGCATTTT
CASSPTEEGRLKPQHF
>TRBJ2-3|once|TRBV7-6|-
TGTGCCAGCAGCCAACCGGGGGGCGCAGATACGCAGTATTTT
CASSQPGGADTQYF
>TRBJ2-5|-|TRBV18|-
TGTGCCAGCTCACCAAGACAGCAAGAGACCCAGTACTTC
CASSPRQQETQYF
>TRBJ2-1|once|TRBV7-6|-
TGTGCCAGCAGCTTAGCTAGCGGAACAGGCAATGAGCAGTTCTTC
CASSLASGTGNEQFF
>TRBJ2-2|-|TRBV11-2|TRBD2
TGTGCCAGCAGCTCTAACCTAGCGGGGGGGCGCGGGGAGCTGTTTTTT
CASSSNLAGGRGELFF
>TRBJ2-7|-|TRBV11-1|-
TGTGCCAGCAGCCCCAGGACTGCCTACGAGCAGTACTTC
CASSPRTAYEQYF
>TRBJ2-1|-|TRBV9|TRBD2
TGTGCCAGCAGCGTGAGCGGGGGTTACAATGAGCAGTTCTTC
CASSVSGGYNEQFF
>TRBJ2-1|-|TRBV7-2|TRBD2
TGTGCCAGCAGCTCTCCGGGACTAGCGGACTTAGGCAATGAGCAGTTCTTC
CASSSPGLADLGNEQFF
>TRBJ1-2|-|TRBV5-1|-
TGCGCCAGCAGCTTGGTCGCAAGCTCTAATTATGGCTACACCTTC
CASSLVASSNYGYTF
>TRBJ1-3|-|TRBV4-3|TRBD1
TGCGCCAGCAGCCACAGGGGGCCTGGAAACACCATATATTTT
CASSHRGPGNTIYF
>TRBJ1-4|-|TRBV7-2|-
TGTGCCAGCAGCTTAGCCCCGCAGGGTGGAGAAAAACTGTTTTTT
CASSLAPQGGEKLFF
>TRBJ1-5|once|TRBV21-1|-
TGTGCCAGCAGCAAAGCGCTCAGGGGAACGGGCCAGCCCCAGCATTTT
CASSKALRGTGQPQHF
>TRBJ2-5|-|TRBV19|TRBD1
TGTGCCAGTACCAAGGCCCCCGGCAGGGGGCCGGGAGAGACCCAGTACTTC
CASTKAPGRGPGETQYF